This note documents a single TCR beta chain sequence. The CDR3 is 14 residues long. Per germline, CDR1 MNHEY and CDR2 SMNVEV (reference sequence). J lost 3 bases, V lost 2 bases, and 1 base had no gene match. How the authors handled the data: Cell counts per sample came from amplifying reference gene primers. Clones were read by immunoSEQ multiplex PCR, and TCRdb kept only the in-frame ones, dropping some. V and J calls and clone size are as listed in that table; D and trimming were resolved from the DNA. The sample has around 170,000 clones; 65% to 85% are singletons. The record originates from a study of blood T cell repertoires in COVID-19. As for the study in general: Italy, Spain and the United States were the sources of the convalescent and acute COVID-19 samples.

The sequenced sample consisted of peripheral blood. The TCR comes from an older woman with acute or convalescent COVID-19. The rearrangement joins TRBV27 to TRBJ1-3, with 7 positions matching TRBD1. CDR3 amino acids: CASSLRGLGNTIYF. As DNA, the CDR3 is TGTGCCAGCAGTTTAAGGGGGCTTGGAAACACCATATATTTT.